This T cell receptor beta chain was captured in a study of glioma-infiltrating T cells. Study-wide background: Samples included WHO grade II oligodendrogliomas or astrocytomas and initial-diagnosis grade IV glioblastomas.

The table lists this clonotype with a few counts. Its antigen is unknown. Findings of the study overall: Shared blood CDR3 signature motifs marked patients with low tissue-blood divergence. Above-expected tissue-blood divergence occurred in all gliomas, most in low-grade ones.

Using RNA template, CDR3s of TCR alpha and beta were amplified with iRepertoire arm-PCR. Input was roughly 85-400 ng of tissue mRNA or PBMC total RNA. TCRdb passed the multiplex PCR reads through MiXCR, listing each CDR3 protein once. Among 300,000 to 400,000 distinct CDR3 sequences listed, roughly two fifths were seen once. The CDR3 is 15 residues long. The V end lost 2 bases, the J end lost 5 bases, and 10 bases lay between the germline ends. CDR1 and CDR2 from the germline V gene are LGHNA and YSLEER. The rearrangement links TRBV4-3 to TRBJ1-6, with D possibly matching TRBD1 (6 bases). The origin of this receptor is a human donor with low-grade glioma or glioblastoma, undergoing nonglioma brain surgery, or in good health (not recorded which). Sequencing was performed on glioma tissue, nonneoplastic brain tissue, or PBMCs (not recorded which). The CDR3 reads CASSQRQANNSPLHF. CDR3 nucleotide sequence: TGCGCCAGCAGCCAACGACAGGCCAATAATTCACCCCTCCACTTT.